A selection of T cell receptor beta chains follows, all from one sample in a study of OX40 agonist ivuxolimab in advanced cancers. The protocol was immunoSEQ multiplex PCR, while the TCRdb copy is restricted to in-frame clones and leaves out a portion. This repertoire shows 40,000 to 55,000 clones, roughly 90% found once; its top ten account for 15%. This sample comprised CD4+ or CD8+ T cells sorted from blood, obtained in a trial of the OX40 agonist ivuxolimab. The source is an adult with an advanced solid tumor such as melanoma, head and neck, liver or kidney cancer. Both conserved end residues are part of each CDR3. Fields, in order: J gene, clone size, V gene, CDR3 protein. Not every row has a clone size; where given, it reads once, few, many or a size class.

>TRBJ2-7|NA|TRBV11-3
CASSFGTGASYEQYF
>TRBJ1-4|NA|TRBV9
CASSVGGRDDEKLFF
>TRBJ2-1|NA|TRBV7-3
CASSRDSYNEQFF
>TRBJ1-1|NA|TRBV19
CASTHRSGSTEAFF
>TRBJ2-7|NA|TRBV25-1
CASHDLLAVKQYF
>TRBJ2-7|NA|TRBV19
CASSLALPNEQYF
>TRBJ1-2|NA|TRBV19
CASSTPGQGAVDGYTF
>TRBJ2-1|once|TRBV9
CASSVRGRHRDEQFF
>TRBJ2-7|once|TRBV2
CASTEQYF
>TRBJ2-7|NA|TRBV14
CASTEGLAGEICEQYF
>TRBJ2-3|NA|TRBV5-4
CASSPGVATAFTDTQYF
>TRBJ2-2|NA|TRBV6-6
CASTYSGELFF
>TRBJ2-7|NA|TRBV7-9
CASSWDRGSYEQYF
>TRBJ2-7|NA|TRBV28
CAIRSQGAGAYEQYF
>TRBJ2-2|NA|TRBV11-2
CASSLDPPGTSGSVGELFF
>TRBJ2-5|NA|TRBV19
CASSIVGQTQETQYF
>TRBJ1-5|few|TRBV19
CASAVQGNQPQHF
>TRBJ2-2|once|TRBV7-9
CASSTRTEGAGELFF
>TRBJ2-2|NA|TRBV6-6
CASSGVLAGELFF
>TRBJ2-7|NA|TRBV7-9
CASSLVVPGEQYF
>TRBJ2-3|NA|TRBV7-3
CASSTTGALTDTQYF
>TRBJ2-7|NA|TRBV6-1
CASSDGAGNIYEQYF
>TRBJ2-3|once|TRBV9
CASSVDGTTDTQYF
>TRBJ1-5|NA|TRBV5-1
CASSIRQGAGGNQPQHF
>TRBJ2-2|few|TRBV19
CASSTHGELFF
>TRBJ1-1|once|TRBV27
CASSFLGGHTEAFF
>TRBJ2-3|NA|TRBV6-5
CASSYLAGSTDTQYF
>TRBJ2-7|NA|TRBV29-1
CSVEDRGYEQYF
>TRBJ2-7|NA|TRBV2
CASSEAGGGFYEQYF